A selection of T cell receptor beta chains follows, all from one sample in a study of CD8 T cells in Susac syndrome. From the immunoSEQ multiplex PCR reads, TCRdb called clonotypes with MiXCR, one entry per CDR3 protein. The table shows tens of thousands of distinct CDR3 sequences, with nearly 96% occurring only once. The sample was CD4+ T cells from PBMCs. The receptors shown here come from a human donor with multiple sclerosis. CDR3s include the opening cysteine and the closing phenylalanine or tryptophan. D genes are given only for firm matches. Where a row states a size, it is once, few, many or the class of an expanded clone; other rows omit it.

.	TRBV19	TRBD1	TRBJ2-2	CASSTGQGVAGELFF	TGTGCCAGTAGTACGGGACAGGGGGTTGCCGGGGAGCTGTTTTTT
.	TRBV20-1	.	TRBJ2-2	CSATHLDSPGELFF	TGCAGTGCTACCCACCTGGACAGCCCCGGGGAGCTGTTTTTT
.	TRBV7-9	TRBD1	TRBJ1-2	CASSLRQGVDYGYTF	TGTGCCAGCAGCTTACGGCAGGGGGTCGACTATGGCTACACCTTC
.	TRBV30	TRBD1	TRBJ1-6	CAWREGQGRWNSPLHF	TGTGCCTGGAGGGAAGGACAGGGGAGGTGGAATTCACCCCTCCACTTT
.	TRBV6-6	.	TRBJ2-7	CASSLSWAGSSYEQYF	TGTGCCAGCAGTCTCTCATGGGCGGGGAGCTCCTACGAGCAGTACTTC
.	TRBV25-1	TRBD1	TRBJ2-7	CASSGLTGGLNEQYF	TGTGCCAGCAGTGGACTGACAGGGGGCCTTAACGAGCAGTACTTC
.	TRBV9	TRBD1	TRBJ1-2	CASSAIDRARGYTF	TGTGCCAGCAGCGCTATCGACAGGGCGAGGGGCTACACCTTC
.	TRBV7-2	TRBD2	TRBJ2-2	CASISGGLNTGELFF	TGTGCCAGCATCTCGGGGGGACTTAACACCGGGGAGCTGTTTTTT
once	TRBV20-1	.	TRBJ1-5	CSASLAGNQPQHF	TGCAGTGCTAGTTTGGCAGGCAATCAGCCCCAGCATTTT
.	TRBV3-1	TRBD1	TRBJ2-3	CASSRSSDRGDTQYF	TGTGCCAGCAGCCGGTCCTCGGACAGGGGGGATACGCAGTATTTT
.	TRBV2	.	TRBJ2-2	CASSVQGVSNTGELFF	TGTGCCAGCAGTGTACAGGGAGTCTCGAACACCGGGGAGCTGTTTTTT
.	TRBV29-1	.	TRBJ1-2	CSVGLGGDYGYTF	TGCAGCGTTGGGTTGGGTGGCGACTATGGCTACACCTTC
.	TRBV19	.	TRBJ1-2	CASSLPSNYGYTF	TGTGCCAGTAGTTTACCATCTAACTATGGCTACACCTTC
.	TRBV11-2	.	TRBJ2-6	CASSFPMGGERSSGANVLTF	TGTGCCAGCAGCTTTCCGATGGGGGGTGAACGGAGCTCTGGGGCCAACGTCCTGACTTTC
.	TRBV3-1	.	TRBJ2-2	CASSQFGISGELFF	TGTGCCAGCAGCCAATTTGGGATTTCCGGGGAGCTGTTTTTT
.	TRBV12-3/TRBV12-4	.	TRBJ2-7	CASSLGRALDEQYF	TGTGCCAGCAGTTTAGGACGGGCCCTGGACGAGCAGTACTTC
.	TRBV2	.	TRBJ1-1	CASRRTMNTEAFF	TGTGCCAGCAGGCGGACAATGAACACTGAAGCTTTCTTT
.	TRBV12-5	TRBD1	TRBJ2-1	CASGTGTGGLGQFF	TGTGCTAGTGGAACCGGGACAGGGGGCCTTGGACAGTTCTTC
.	TRBV27	TRBD2	TRBJ2-1	CASSALAGAGVFNEQFF	TGTGCCAGCAGTGCACTAGCGGGGGCCGGCGTTTTCAATGAGCAGTTCTTC
.	TRBV7-7	TRBD2	TRBJ2-3	CASSSLPTSGGSTDTQYF	TGTGCTAGCAGCTCACTCCCCACTAGCGGGGGCAGCACAGATACGCAGTATTTT
.	TRBV5-4	TRBD1	TRBJ2-7	CASSLFGQGIGEQYF	TGTGCCAGCAGCTTGTTCGGACAGGGAATTGGAGAGCAGTACTTC
.	TRBV28	TRBD1	TRBJ2-1	CASSPAGTGLNEQFF	TGTGCCAGCAGTCCAGCCGGGACAGGGTTGAATGAGCAGTTCTTC
.	TRBV4-3	.	TRBJ2-7	CASSRTYMDPYEQYF	TGCGCCAGCAGCCGGACGTACATGGATCCCTACGAGCAGTACTTC
.	TRBV12-3/TRBV12-4	TRBD1	TRBJ2-3	CASSPYDRGGTDTQYF	TGTGCCAGCAGTCCCTATGACAGGGGAGGCACAGATACGCAGTATTTT
.	TRBV20-1	TRBD1	TRBJ2-1	CSARAFGTGLVNEQFF	TGCAGTGCTAGAGCGTTTGGGACAGGGCTAGTCAATGAGCAGTTCTTC
.	TRBV7-2	TRBD1	TRBJ1-2	CASSNRQGLLYGYTF	TGTGCCAGCAGCAACAGACAGGGCCTTCTTTATGGCTACACCTTC
.	TRBV5-1	.	TRBJ1-6	CASSPLGRYNSPLHF	TGCGCCAGCAGCCCCCTCGGACGGTATAATTCACCCCTCCACTTT
.	TRBV5-1	.	TRBJ2-5	CASSLDPTGGLYRETQYF	TGCGCCAGCAGCTTGGATCCTACGGGGGGCCTCTATCGTGAGACCCAGTACTTC
.	TRBV7-3	TRBD2	TRBJ2-3	CASSLMGGGATDTQYF	TGTGCCAGCAGCTTAATGGGCGGGGGGGCCACAGATACGCAGTATTTT
once	TRBV4-2	.	TRBJ2-3	CASSPRTSTDTQYF	TGTGCCAGCAGCCCTCGGACTTCTACAGATACGCAGTATTTT
.	TRBV20-1	.	TRBJ2-4	CSARDLWLALAAKNIQYF	TGCAGTGCTAGAGATCTCTGGTTAGCGTTAGCAGCCAAAAACATTCAGTACTTC
.	TRBV11-1	.	TRBJ1-4	CASSRNYGEKLFF	TGTGCCAGCAGCCGCAACTACGGTGAAAAACTGTTTTTT
.	TRBV6-5	TRBD1	TRBJ1-6	CASSDVPGGVSPLHF	TGTGCCAGCAGTGACGTACCAGGGGGTGTTTCACCCCTCCACTTT
.	TRBV20-1	TRBD2	TRBJ2-3	CSATGGGGGDTQYF	TGCAGTGCTACAGGTGGCGGGGGAGGAGATACGCAGTATTTT
.	TRBV7-8	.	TRBJ1-2	CASSTRDLLYGYTF	TGTGCCAGCAGCACCAGGGACCTACTCTATGGCTACACCTTC
.	TRBV18	.	TRBJ1-5	CASSEGDNQPQHF	TGTGCCAGCTCGGAGGGGGACAATCAGCCCCAGCATTTT
once	TRBV20-1	TRBD2	TRBJ2-3	CSAWTSGAADTQYF	TGCAGTGCCTGGACTAGCGGGGCGGCAGATACGCAGTATTTT